This T cell receptor (beta chain) was recorded in a study of Tregs in tolerant kidney transplant recipients. This CDR3 contains 14 residues. V lost 6 bases, J lost 4 bases, and 10 bases lay in between. The germline V gene encodes CDR1 MNHEY and CDR2 SVGAGI. Notes on this clone: Its antigen is undetermined.

Whole-study results and caveats: The small number of patients limits these findings pending further validation.

The protocol was immunoSEQ multiplex PCR, while the TCRdb copy is restricted to in-frame clones and leaves out a portion. The sample has about 240,000 clones; around 82% are singletons. This receptor was identified in a human donor in good health. This chain links TRBV6-5 with TRBJ1-6; D gene ambiguous. Sequenced input: CD4+ T cells from blood. DNA for the CDR3: TGTGCCAGCAGAGAGAACGGTTATAATTCACCCCTCCACTTT. Its translation: CASRENGYNSPLHF.